This TCR beta chain originates from a study of cytomegalovirus exposure and HLA in healthy donors. Using immunoSEQ multiplex PCR, the repertoire was profiled, and TCRdb retains in-frame clones only, with some absent. The profile shows under 100,000 clones, 84% of them singletons. The germline gives CDR1 MDHEN, CDR2 SYDVKM. This CDR3 comprises 12 residues. Germline trimming cut 6 bases from V and 8 bases from J; bases unmatched to any gene: 6. V usage is TRBV28 and J usage is TRBJ1-2; 7 bases are shared with TRBD1. The sequence came from a woman between 18 and 29 years old in good health and CMV-seropositive. The material sequenced was PBMCs. DNA for the CDR3: TGTGCCAGCAGGGATCAAGGGGGCGGCTACACCTTC. This sequence encodes CASRDQGGGYTF.